These T cell receptor beta chains were read from a single sample in a study of early T cells in non-severe SARS-CoV-2 infection. One entry per CDR3 protein, called by TCRdb with MiXCR from the 5' RACE reads. The sample lists roughly 17,000 distinct CDR3 sequences; more than 4.5% were seen once. Sequencing input: whole blood. The receptors come from an adult who was a healthcare worker with PCR-confirmed SARS-CoV-2 infection or an uninfected control (not recorded which). The CDR3 runs from the conserved cysteine through the conserved F or W. The order of the fields is V gene, D gene, J gene, CDR3 protein. D genes are given only for firm matches.

TRBV20-1,-,TRBJ2-5,CSAKQPSQETQYF
TRBV7-3,-,TRBJ1-2,CASSLSPGYGYTF
TRBV30,TRBD1,TRBJ1-1,CAWSSGQGMAEAFF
TRBV6-5,-,TRBJ1-2,CASSPRGLLYGYTF
TRBV20-1,-,TRBJ1-6,CSAGQYHNSPLHF
TRBV4-3,TRBD1,TRBJ2-3,CASSQDLMTGATDTQYF
TRBV27,-,TRBJ1-6,CASSLRGNNSPLHF
TRBV4-1,TRBD1,TRBJ1-4,CASSQNPGTELF
TRBV11-2,TRBD2,TRBJ2-3,CASSSGLADTDTQYF
TRBV7-8,TRBD2,TRBJ2-5,CASSGRGLVQETQYF
TRBV9,TRBD2,TRBJ2-3,CASSVTSGSGTDTQYF
TRBV5-1,TRBD1,TRBJ1-6,CASSSKGPGTGNNSPLHF
TRBV10-2,-,TRBJ1-5,CASSEIPGDVNQPQHF
TRBV7-9,-,TRBJ2-2,CASSPPAGPRPGELFF
TRBV18,-,TRBJ1-5,CASSPGRSNQPQHF
TRBV20-1,TRBD2,TRBJ2-1,CSARPGTRFEQFF
TRBV6-5,TRBD2,TRBJ2-1,CASRRTGLAGGNEQFF
TRBV20-1,-,TRBJ2-2,CSAREVGSTGELFF
TRBV6-5,TRBD2,TRBJ2-7,CAGSYIAGGGEQYF
TRBV4-1,-,TRBJ1-2,CASSKTGWDYGYTF
TRBV5-6,-,TRBJ1-2,CASSHGPLDLNYGYTF
TRBV6-5,TRBD1,TRBJ1-1,CASSYTGVMNTEAFF
TRBV18,TRBD1,TRBJ2-1,CASSNPGTGGLGEQFF
TRBV14,-,TRBJ2-7,CASPLPRDDPTYEQYF
TRBV11-3,-,TRBJ2-1,CASSRSPLGGEQFF
TRBV7-6,TRBD1,TRBJ2-5,CASSPWGDRVSGAETQYF
TRBV6-6,TRBD1,TRBJ2-3,CASRLTGTLTDTQYF
TRBV6-2/TRBV6-3,-,TRBJ2-6,CASRPGGPKANVLTF
TRBV12-2,-,TRBJ1-1,CASRPVSGTEAFF
TRBV12-2,-,TRBJ2-3,CASRLLGGEGRTDTQYF
TRBV6-5,TRBD2,TRBJ2-7,CASSSGLAREQYF
TRBV3-1,-,TRBJ2-6,CASSPPGGGLGGANVLTF
TRBV11-2,TRBD1,TRBJ1-5,CASSSWTGSNQPQHF
TRBV6-6,-,TRBJ2-7,CASSYSRGGGPTYEQYF
TRBV5-1,TRBD2,TRBJ2-2,CASREREGRTGELFF
TRBV4-1,TRBD2,TRBJ2-2,CASSYRTSGVVGGELFF
TRBV7-9,TRBD2,TRBJ2-6,CASSPQGAGEFLSGANVLTF
TRBV20-1,-,TRBJ2-1,CSARGLELYNEQFF
TRBV28,TRBD2,TRBJ2-3,CASSWTSGSADTQYF
TRBV20-1,-,TRBJ2-1,CSASGGNEQFF
TRBV6-5,-,TRBJ2-1,CASSFYNEQFF
TRBV6-5,TRBD1,TRBJ2-7,CASSYRGQGVYEQYF
TRBV3-1,-,TRBJ2-1,CASSRVYDEQFF
TRBV27,TRBD1,TRBJ2-2,CASSSLTGGAEDGELFF
TRBV9,-,TRBJ2-3,CASSAIGRTSTDTQYF
TRBV11-3,-,TRBJ2-3,CASSFRTATQYF
TRBV27,-,TRBJ1-2,CASSPSSGTPLYGYTF
TRBV4-1,-,TRBJ1-2,CASSQLVGYGYTF
TRBV4-1,-,TRBJ2-6,CASSQEVTGANVLTF
TRBV4-1,TRBD1,TRBJ2-1,CASSSRDREGNEQFF
TRBV19,-,TRBJ1-5,CASSGTGNQPQHF
TRBV29-1,-,TRBJ2-2,CSVEVSRGGYTGELFF
TRBV20-1,TRBD2,TRBJ2-7,CSAPSGSFKAEQYF
TRBV7-9,-,TRBJ2-7,CASSLAGPLGSYEQYF
TRBV5-5,-,TRBJ1-1,CASSLAGIEAFF